The clone carrying this T cell receptor beta chain turned up a few times. Its target is not known. Compared with germline, one end of the junction differs, possibly owing to a read error. Overall study findings and caveats: Tumor Tregs overlapped most with tumor, then blood, naive CD4+ cells.

CD25-based Treg depletion was applied to purified naive CD4+ T cells. TCRdb re-called the 5' RACE reads with MiXCR, one entry per CDR3 protein. Seen here are 55,000 to 75,000 distinct CDR3 sequences, around 30% observed once, and the top ten hold roughly 2.5%. Sequenced input: tumor-infiltrating naive CD4+ T cells sorted from the breast tumor. Subset of the sample: naive CD4+ T cells, CD4+CD45RA+CD25-. This receptor was taken from a female donor with breast cancer.

The CDR3 here is CVSSQDSDPRLNTEAFF. For the CDR3, the DNA is TGTGTCAGCAGCCAAGACTCGGATCCGCGATTGAACACTGAAGCTTTCTTT. The chain uses TRBV3-1 and TRBJ1-1, with unresolved D. The CDR3 is 17 residues long. Looked up from germline, CDR1 is LGHDT and CDR2 is YNNKEL (reference sequence).